Below, one T cell receptor (beta chain) is given with its context. This specimen comes from a study of blood T cell repertoires in COVID-19. Study summary: The study drew acute and convalescent COVID-19 samples from the United States, Italy and Spain.

Germline V gives CDR1 MNHEY, CDR2 SVGEGT. Losses at the gene ends were 5 bases for V and 2 bases for J; bases not matched to a gene: 8. The CDR3 covers 15 residues. Participants came from 24 US areas, aged about 18 to 95 years. Produced via immunoSEQ multiplex PCR; TCRdb's table is partial and in-frame only. The sample holds 300,000 to 350,000 clones, around 85% seen once. The sample consisted of PBMCs or T cells enriched from blood (not recorded which). This sequence originates from a man aged 25-40 years who had recovered from COVID-19. The chain is built from TRBV6-2 or TRBV6-3 and TRBJ1-1, with TRBD1 matching 7 bases. In nucleotides, the CDR3 is TGTGCCAGCAGTCCGACAGGGAGCAAAAACACTGAAGCTTTCTTT. Encoded protein: CASSPTGSKNTEAFF.